The clone carrying this T cell receptor (beta chain) was detected only a few times. Germline V lookup: CDR1 DFQATT, CDR2 SNEGSKA (reference sequence). V lost 8 bases to trimming and J lost 4 bases, with 11 bases between them. CDR3 length: 11 amino acids. This record belongs to a study of blood T cell repertoires in COVID-19. Only in-frame clones appear in the TCRdb table, and some are missing; sequencing was by immunoSEQ multiplex PCR. The top ten clones hold about 6% of a sample with around 140,000 clones, 87% of them seen once. The sequenced sample was peripheral blood. J is TRBJ1-2 and V is TRBV20-1, with D possibly TRBD1 on 6 matching bases. The TCR originated in a man aged 80 or over with acute or convalescent COVID-19. CDR3 in amino acids: CSSDRLYGYTF. DNA for the CDR3: TGCAGTTCCGACAGGCTCTATGGCTACACCTTC.